Listed below are T cell receptor beta chains from one sample, sequenced in a study of T-cell memory formation after mild COVID-19. Each CDR3 protein gets one entry after TCRdb re-called the 5' RACE reads with MiXCR. The data contain more than 350,000 distinct CDR3 sequences, about 16% of them singletons. The sample comprised PBMCs or a T cell subset sorted from them (not recorded which). Source of these receptors: a man aged 18 to 29 who had mild COVID-19 (a few samples of this study predate the infection). Cell type and time point are not known. The CDR3 runs from the conserved cysteine through the conserved F or W. A D gene is named only where the DNA matches it firmly. Clone size is not always given. Where it is, it says once, few, many or a class for expanded clones.

TRBJ2-6 | NA | TRBD2 | TRBV7-9 | TGTTCCTGCGGGGGGCCCAACCCCTCTGGGGCCAACGTCCTGACTTTC | CSCGGPNPSGANVLTF
TRBJ1-1 | few | NA | TRBV24-1 | TGTGCCACCAGTGATTTCACAGGCACTGAAGCTTTCTTT | CATSDFTGTEAFF
TRBJ1-5 | few | NA | TRBV7-2 | TGTGCCAGCAGCACCCTGAACCAGCCCCAGCATTTT | CASSTLNQPQHF
TRBJ2-5 | NA | NA | TRBV25-1 | TGTGCCAGCAAATTCGGCGGGAACCGGGGAAGCCAAGAGACCCAGTACTTC | CASKFGGNRGSQETQYF
TRBJ1-6 | NA | NA | TRBV4-3 | TGCGCCAGCAGCCAAGGACAGGCTAATTCACCCCTCCACTTT | CASSQGQANSPLHF
TRBJ2-3 | many | NA | TRBV5-1 | TGCGCCAGCAGCTTGGACCCGGGGGCGGATACGCAGTATTTT | CASSLDPGADTQYF
TRBJ2-1 | many | NA | TRBV20-1 | TGCAGTGCTATCACGGGGCAGGGTGGTTTCTACAATGAGCAGTTCTTC | CSAITGQGGFYNEQFF
TRBJ2-3 | NA | NA | TRBV4-2 | TGTGCCAGCAGCCACCCAGGGGCGGGCTCAGATACGCAGTATTTT | CASSHPGAGSDTQYF
TRBJ2-7 | NA | NA | TRBV20-1 | TGCAGTGCTAGAGATTTGGGCCCTCCCTACGAGCAGTACTTC | CSARDLGPPYEQYF
TRBJ1-6 | NA | NA | TRBV5-6 | TGTGCCAGCAGTGGATCCGGGTATAATTCACCCCTCCACTTT | CASSGSGYNSPLHF
TRBJ2-1 | few | NA | TRBV5-1 | TGCGCCAGCAGCAGGCGGGGTTCCTACAATGAGCAGTTCTTC | CASSRRGSYNEQFF
TRBJ2-3 | many | NA | TRBV9 | TGTGCCAGCAGCCTGGTGGGGGCCGGCACAGATACGCAGTATTTT | CASSLVGAGTDTQYF
TRBJ2-7 | NA | NA | TRBV5-4 | TGTGCCAGCAGCTTCTTCGGGGCTGGGGGCGAGCAGTACTTC | CASSFFGAGGEQYF
TRBJ2-3 | few | NA | TRBV3-1 | TGTGCCAGCAGCCAAGATTCTTCCCCAGGCTTCACAGATACGCAGTATTTT | CASSQDSSPGFTDTQYF
TRBJ2-5 | many | NA | TRBV7-6 | TGTGCCAGCGGGCCGGTGGGGGAGACCCAGTACTTC | CASGPVGETQYF
TRBJ2-3 | few | NA | TRBV27 | TGTGCCAGCCACCAGCACACAGATACGCAGTATTTT | CASHQHTDTQYF
TRBJ1-5 | NA | TRBD1 | TRBV19 | TGTGCCAGTAGTATACGACAGGGGGTTGGCAATCAGCCCCAGCATTTT | CASSIRQGVGNQPQHF
TRBJ2-5 | many | NA | TRBV5-1 | TGCGCCAGCAGCCAGTCCCAAGAGGTCCGGGAGACCCAGTACTTC | CASSQSQEVRETQYF
TRBJ2-3 | many | TRBD1 | TRBV28 | TGTGCCAGCAGGCGGACAGGGGGTTCAGATACGCAGTATTTT | CASRRTGGSDTQYF
TRBJ2-6 | few | NA | TRBV18 | TGTGCCAGCTCAGCCGGGACCTCATTTGTTACCAACGTCCTGACTTTC | CASSAGTSFVTNVLTF
TRBJ1-1 | few | TRBD1 | TRBV5-1 | TGCGCCAGTGCAGCCTCAGGGGGCTATGGGGACACTGAAGCTTTCTTT | CASAASGGYGDTEAFF
TRBJ1-1 | many | NA | TRBV5-1 | TGCGCCAGCAGCTTGGGGGAGAGTGAAGCTTTCTTT | CASSLGESEAFF
TRBJ2-3 | NA | NA | TRBV4-1 | TGCGCCAGCAGCGAAAGGGGGTCTAGGTTGGATACGCAGTATTTT | CASSERGSRLDTQYF
TRBJ2-1 | many | TRBD2 | TRBV5-1 | TGCGCCAGCAGCTTGGGCGGGGGGGCCTACAATGAGCAGTTCTTC | CASSLGGGAYNEQFF
TRBJ1-1 | few | TRBD1 | TRBV5-1 | TGCGCCAGCAGCTTCCGGGACAGGGCGGGAGAGGGCACTGAAGCTTTCTTT | CASSFRDRAGEGTEAFF
TRBJ2-5 | NA | NA | TRBV21-1 | TGTGCCAGCAGCCGACCCAGTGGTGAGACCCAGTACTTC | CASSRPSGETQYF
TRBJ2-1 | few | TRBD2 | TRBV27 | TGTGCCAGCAGCCCTAGCGGGGGTTGGAATGAGCAGTTCTTC | CASSPSGGWNEQFF
TRBJ2-2 | NA | NA | TRBV6-1 | TGTGCCAGCAGTGAACTTGTCGGGGAGCTGTTTTTT | CASSELVGELFF
TRBJ2-1 | few | NA | TRBV5-5 | TGTGCCAGCAGCGTGGACCTATACAATGAGCAGTTCTTC | CASSVDLYNEQFF
TRBJ2-2 | NA | NA | TRBV30 | TGTGCCTGGATACGTCAGAGCAGGAACACCGGGGAGCTGTTTTTT | CAWIRQSRNTGELFF
TRBJ1-2 | NA | NA | TRBV27 | TGTGCCAGCAGTTTATCTGGGCAGATCTATGGCTACACCTTC | CASSLSGQIYGYTF
TRBJ1-2 | NA | TRBD1 | TRBV5-6 | TGTGCCAGCAGCCGGGACAGGGGGCTCATGCGGAGCTATGGCTACACCTTC | CASSRDRGLMRSYGYTF
TRBJ2-3 | few | TRBD1 | TRBV11-2 | TGTGCCAGCAGTTCGGGACAGCCCGGCACAGATACGCAGTATTTT | CASSSGQPGTDTQYF
TRBJ1-5 | NA | NA | TRBV10-2 | TGCGCCAGCACCGTAACTGCATATCAGCCCCAGCATTTT | CASTVTAYQPQHF
TRBJ2-5 | NA | NA | TRBV9 | TGTGCCAGCAGCGTGGGCACCTACCAAGAGACCCAGTACTTC | CASSVGTYQETQYF
TRBJ2-5 | NA | TRBD1 | TRBV20-1 | TGCAGTGCAGAGGGACAGGGATACCAAGAGACCCAGTACTTC | CSAEGQGYQETQYF
TRBJ1-2 | NA | NA | TRBV27 | TGTGCCAGCACCTCGGTGGGGGGCTCAGCTGGCTACACCTTC | CASTSVGGSAGYTF
TRBJ2-5 | few | TRBD2 | TRBV5-1 | TGCGCCAGCAGCTTGGCGCCGGCTAGCGGAGAGACCCAGTACTTC | CASSLAPASGETQYF
TRBJ1-2 | once | TRBD1 | TRBV4-1 | TGCGCCAGCAGCGCCTCCGGACAGGGGCGTACCTATGGCTACACCTTC | CASSASGQGRTYGYTF
TRBJ1-5 | NA | NA | TRBV7-2 | TGTGCCAGCAGCTTAGGGCACGGACTGAATCAGCCCCAGCATTTT | CASSLGHGLNQPQHF
TRBJ1-2 | NA | NA | TRBV29-1 | TGCAGCGTTAGGGCGGATTATGGCTACACCTTC | CSVRADYGYTF
TRBJ2-5 | NA | TRBD1 | TRBV7-9 | TGTGCCAGCAGAGATGACAGGGGGTCTAAAGAGACCCAGTACTTC | CASRDDRGSKETQYF
TRBJ2-5 | few | TRBD1 | TRBV7-2 | TGTGCCAGCAGCTTAAGACAGGGGTTTGAGACCCAGTACTTC | CASSLRQGFETQYF
TRBJ1-6 | NA | TRBD1 | TRBV4-2 | TGTGCCAGCAGCCAGGACAGGGTTGTTCTTTCACCCCTCCACTTT | CASSQDRVVLSPLHF